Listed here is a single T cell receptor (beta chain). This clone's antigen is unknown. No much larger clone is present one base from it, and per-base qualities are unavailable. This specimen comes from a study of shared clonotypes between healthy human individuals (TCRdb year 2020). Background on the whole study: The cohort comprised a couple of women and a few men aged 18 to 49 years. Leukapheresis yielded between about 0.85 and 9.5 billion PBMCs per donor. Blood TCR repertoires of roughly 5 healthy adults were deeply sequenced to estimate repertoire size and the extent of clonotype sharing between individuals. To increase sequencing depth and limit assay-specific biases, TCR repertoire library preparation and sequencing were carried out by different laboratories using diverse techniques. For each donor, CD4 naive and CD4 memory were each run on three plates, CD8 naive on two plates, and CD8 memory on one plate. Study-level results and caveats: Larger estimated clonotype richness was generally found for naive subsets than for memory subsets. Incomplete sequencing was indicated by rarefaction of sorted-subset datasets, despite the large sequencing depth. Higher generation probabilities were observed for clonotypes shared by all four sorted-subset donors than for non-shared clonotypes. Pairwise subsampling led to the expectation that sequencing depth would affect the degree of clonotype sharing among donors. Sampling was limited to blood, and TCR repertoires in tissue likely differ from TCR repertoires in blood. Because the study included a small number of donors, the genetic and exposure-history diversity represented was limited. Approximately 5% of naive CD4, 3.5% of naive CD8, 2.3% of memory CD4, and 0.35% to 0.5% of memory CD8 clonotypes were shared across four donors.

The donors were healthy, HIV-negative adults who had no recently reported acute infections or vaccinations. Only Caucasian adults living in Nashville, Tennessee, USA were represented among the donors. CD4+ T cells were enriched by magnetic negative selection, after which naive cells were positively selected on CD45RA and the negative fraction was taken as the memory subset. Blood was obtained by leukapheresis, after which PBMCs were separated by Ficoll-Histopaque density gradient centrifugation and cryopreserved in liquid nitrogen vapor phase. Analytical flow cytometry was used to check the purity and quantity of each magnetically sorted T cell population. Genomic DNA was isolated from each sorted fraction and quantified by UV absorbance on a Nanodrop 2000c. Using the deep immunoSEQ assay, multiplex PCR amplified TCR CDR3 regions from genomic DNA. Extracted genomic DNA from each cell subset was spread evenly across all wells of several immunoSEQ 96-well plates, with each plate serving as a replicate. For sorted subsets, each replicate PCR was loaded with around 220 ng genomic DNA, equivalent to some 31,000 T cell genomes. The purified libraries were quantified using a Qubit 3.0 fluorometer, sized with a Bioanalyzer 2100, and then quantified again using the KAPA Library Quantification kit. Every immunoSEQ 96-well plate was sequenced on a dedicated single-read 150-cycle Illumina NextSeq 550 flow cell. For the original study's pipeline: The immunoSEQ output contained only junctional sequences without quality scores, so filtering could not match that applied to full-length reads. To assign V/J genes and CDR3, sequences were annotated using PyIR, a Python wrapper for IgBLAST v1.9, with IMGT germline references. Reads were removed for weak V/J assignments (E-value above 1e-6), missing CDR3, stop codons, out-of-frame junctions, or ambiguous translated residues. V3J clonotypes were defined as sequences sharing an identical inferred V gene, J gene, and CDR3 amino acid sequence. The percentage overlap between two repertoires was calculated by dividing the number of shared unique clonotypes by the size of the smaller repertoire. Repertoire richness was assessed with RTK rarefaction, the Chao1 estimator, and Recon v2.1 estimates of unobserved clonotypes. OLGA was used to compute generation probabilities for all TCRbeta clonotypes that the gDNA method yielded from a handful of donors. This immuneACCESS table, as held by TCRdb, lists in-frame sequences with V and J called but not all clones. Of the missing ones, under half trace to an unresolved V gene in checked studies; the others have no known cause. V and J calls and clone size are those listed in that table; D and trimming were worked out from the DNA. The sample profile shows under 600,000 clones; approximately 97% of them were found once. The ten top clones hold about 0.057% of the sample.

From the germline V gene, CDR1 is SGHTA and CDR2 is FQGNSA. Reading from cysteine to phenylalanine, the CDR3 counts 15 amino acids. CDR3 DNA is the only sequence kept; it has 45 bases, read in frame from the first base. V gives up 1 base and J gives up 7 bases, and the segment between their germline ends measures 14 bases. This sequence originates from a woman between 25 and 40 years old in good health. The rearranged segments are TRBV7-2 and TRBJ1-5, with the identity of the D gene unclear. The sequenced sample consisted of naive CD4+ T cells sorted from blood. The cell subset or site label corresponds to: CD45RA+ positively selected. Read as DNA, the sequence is TGTGCCAGCAGCTTAGTTTCAGGTATTGAACAGCCCCAGCATTTT. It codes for CASSLVSGIEQPQHF.